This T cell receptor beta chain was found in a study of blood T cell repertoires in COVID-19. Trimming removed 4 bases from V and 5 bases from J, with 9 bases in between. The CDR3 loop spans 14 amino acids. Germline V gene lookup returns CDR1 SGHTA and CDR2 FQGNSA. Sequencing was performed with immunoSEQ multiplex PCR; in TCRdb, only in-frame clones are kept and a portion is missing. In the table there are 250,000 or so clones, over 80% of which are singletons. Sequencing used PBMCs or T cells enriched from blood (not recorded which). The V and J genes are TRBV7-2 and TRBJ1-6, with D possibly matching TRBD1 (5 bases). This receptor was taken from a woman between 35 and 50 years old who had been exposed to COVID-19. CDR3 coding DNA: TGTGCCAGCAGCTACGGACACGATAATTCACCCCTCCACTTT. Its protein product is CASSYGHDNSPLHF. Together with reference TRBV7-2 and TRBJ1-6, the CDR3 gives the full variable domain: GAGVSQSPSNKVTEKGKDVELRCDPISGHTALYWYRQSLGQGLEFLIYFQGNSAPDKSGLPSDRFSAERTGGSVSTLTIQRTQQEDSAVYLCASSYGHDNSPLHFGNGTRLTVT.